These 29 T cell receptor beta chains came from one sample sequenced in a study of post-analysis software for immune sequencing data. Built from TCR beta cDNA, the libraries had unique molecular identifiers in them. One entry per CDR3 protein results from TCRdb running MiXCR on the PCR reads. The sample records around 710,000 distinct CDR3 sequences, approximately 44% being singletons. What these receptors recognize is not known. Broader study findings: Patients had higher frequencies than controls of about five TRBV segments, including TRBV5-6, TRBV5-1 and TRBV20-1.

Sequencing used blood. These receptor sequences come from a girl under 18 with multiple sclerosis.

The V gene is TRBV12-3 or TRBV12-4, the J gene TRBJ2-1; no clear D. This CDR3 region has 12 residues. V lost 7 bases to trimming and J lost 13 bases, with 17 bases between them. Here the CDR3 reads CASTRPRGTQFF. In DNA, the CDR3 is TGTGCCAGCACCCGCCCCCGTGGAACTCAGTTCTTC.

The V gene is TRBV3-1, the J gene TRBJ2-2; possible D gene TRBD2, 6 bases. This CDR3 region has 13 residues. The germline CDR1 and CDR2 sequences are LGHDT and YNNKEL (reference sequence). V shed 4 bases and J shed 8 bases, with 11 bases lying between them. In DNA, the CDR3 is TGTGCCAGCAGCCTGCGACTAGGGGGGGAGCTGTTTTTT. Encoded protein: CASSLRLGGELFF.

This clonotype was counted a single time. V gene TRBV7-9 combines with J gene TRBJ2-3, with D perhaps being TRBD1 or TRBD2 (5 bases each). The germline CDR1 and CDR2 sequences are SEHNR and FQNEAQ (reference sequence). Trimming shortened V by 3 bases and J by 2 bases, and 15 bases separated the two germline ends. The CDR3 is 16 residues long. In nucleotides, the CDR3 is TGTGCCAGCAGCTTGGGACGGGGAGCCTTCACAGATACGCAGTATTTT. The encoded protein is CASSLGRGAFTDTQYF.

The rearrangement links TRBV12-3 or TRBV12-4 to TRBJ1-2, with TRBD1 identical over 11 bases. Trimming took 6 bases from V and 4 from J; bases not matched to a gene: 7. The CDR3 spans 15 residues. This CDR3 is CASRNTGTGGYGYTF. CDR3 sequence (DNA): TGTGCCAGCAGGAATACCGGGACAGGGGGCTATGGCTACACCTTC.

This chain connects TRBV29-1 to TRBJ2-2; the match to TRBD1 covers 8 bases. With 8 bases clipped from V and 1 base from J, the junction kept 3 bases outside the gene matches. Germline V gene lookup returns CDR1 SQVTM and CDR2 ANQGSEA. The CDR3 runs to 13 residues. CDR3 region: CSYDRGNTGELFF. The DNA of the CDR3 is TGCAGCTATGACAGGGGGAACACCGGGGAGCTGTTTTTT.

The chain couples TRBV5-1 to TRBJ2-7; TRBD1 is a possible D gene (6 bases). Germline V gives CDR1 SGHRS, CDR2 YFSETQ. V lost 4 bases to trimming and J lost 3 bases, with 20 bases between them. CDR3 length: 16 amino acids. The CDR3 region is CASSLVRGNLIYEQYF. The DNA for the CDR3 is TGCGCCAGCAGCCTTGTGAGGGGGAACCTGATCTACGAGCAGTACTTC.

V gene TRBV18 combines with J gene TRBJ2-7; D unclear. V dropped 4 bases and J dropped 1 base, with 14 bases sitting between them. The CDR3 spans 15 residues. Germline V CDR1 and CDR2: KGHSH, LQKENI. CDR3 residues: CASSHDFSWSYEQYF. Written as DNA, the CDR3 is TGTGCCAGCTCACACGACTTCTCATGGTCCTACGAGCAGTACTTC.

V usage is TRBV20-1 and J usage is TRBJ1-2, with D maybe TRBD1 (5 bases). The ends were cut back, 1 base at V and 4 bases at J, with 10 bases in the middle. The CDR3 totals 13 residues. In germline, CDR1 is DFQATT, CDR2 SNEGSKA (reference sequence). CDR3 DNA sequence: TGCAGTGCTAGAGTGGGGGGTGCCTATGGCTACACCTTC. Translating gives CSARVGGAYGYTF.

A note on this clonotype: Germline is not matched at one junction end, which may reflect a read error. V is TRBV12-3 or TRBV12-4 and J is TRBJ1-4, with unresolved D. The CDR3 length is 15 residues. This chain's CDR3 is CASSFTAATNEKRFF. The CDR3, as DNA: TGTGCCAGCAGTTTTACAGCCGCAACTAATGAAAAACGGTTTTTT.

The chain uses TRBV9 and TRBJ2-7, with TRBD1 matching over 11 bases. CDR1 and CDR2 from the germline V gene are SGDLS and YYNGEE. V shed 4 bases and J 6 bases; nucleotides not matched to a gene: 6. The CDR3 is made up of 14 amino acids. The DNA of the CDR3 is TGTGCCAGCAGCCCGGGACAGGGGGTGAGCGAGCAGTACTTC. Its protein product is CASSPGQGVSEQYF.

The table lists this clonotype with a few counts. This chain connects TRBV4-2 to TRBJ2-5; 9 bases are shared with TRBD2. Germline loops: CDR1 LGHNA, CDR2 YNFKEQ. Trimming removed 1 base from V and 3 bases from J; junction bases left unmatched: 3. The CDR3 sequence is 15 residues long. CDR3 in DNA: TGTGCCAGCAGCCAAGCTAGCGGGATGGAAGAGACCCAGTACTTC. It translates to CASSQASGMEETQYF.

There are a few counts of this clonotype. The chain carries TRBV29-1 and TRBJ2-1; 7 bases align to TRBD2. V lost 5 bases, J lost 2 bases, and 9 bases stayed unmatched. This CDR3 has 15 residues. Germline assignment: CDR1 SQVTM and CDR2 ANQGSEA. CDR3 residues: CSVWGGGITYNEQFF. DNA for the CDR3: TGCAGCGTTTGGGGGGGAGGGATCACCTACAATGAGCAGTTCTTC.

The CDR3 here is CASSPWTSSYNEQFF. CDR3 in DNA: TGTGCCAGCAGCCCATGGACTAGCTCCTACAATGAGCAGTTCTTC. This sequence joins TRBV11-2 and TRBJ2-1; 7 bases are shared with TRBD2. The CDR3 extends over 15 amino acids. V lost 5 bases, J lost 0 bases, and 4 bases stayed unmatched. Germline V gives CDR1 SGHAT, CDR2 FQNNGV.

V and J are TRBV29-1 and TRBJ1-1, with 7 bases that match TRBD1. J lost 5 bases, V lost 7 bases, and 7 bases had no gene match. This CDR3 has 12 residues. Looked up from germline, CDR1 is SQVTM and CDR2 is ANQGSEA. CDR3 amino acids: CSAEGARTEAFF. The DNA for the CDR3 is TGCAGCGCCGAGGGGGCAAGAACTGAAGCTTTCTTT.

This chain joins TRBV6-4 and TRBJ2-1; D gene ambiguous. V lost 7 bases and J 0 bases, leaving 13 bases between the germline ends. CDR1 is MRHNA and CDR2 is SNTAGT in the germline V gene. The CDR3 totals 15 residues. Here the CDR3 reads CASKSHWTSYNEQFF. The CDR3 DNA is TGTGCCAGCAAGTCTCACTGGACCTCCTACAATGAGCAGTTCTTC.

The V and J genes are TRBV12-3 or TRBV12-4 and TRBJ1-2; no definite D call. Trimming pared 5 bases from V and 3 bases from J, leaving 10 bases between. The CDR3 is 13 amino acids. CDR3 sequence reads: CASSPTGHYGYTF. DNA of the CDR3: TGTGCCAGCAGTCCCACCGGTCACTATGGCTACACCTTC.

This clonotype was seen a single time. The chain recombines TRBV21-1 with TRBJ2-4. TRBV21-1 is noted as a pseudogene. The CDR3 spans 15 residues. This chain's CDR3 is CASSIGGPTKNIQYF. The DNA for the CDR3 is TGTGCCAGCAGCATTGGCGGACCCACCAAAAACATTCAGTACTTC.

This chain links TRBV29-1 with TRBJ1-1, with 9 bases identical to TRBD1. CDR1 and CDR2 from the germline V gene are SQVTM and ANQGSEA. After removal of 7 bases from V and 1 base from J, the junction contained 10 bases not matched to a gene. There are 15 residues in the CDR3. The CDR3 coding sequence is TGCAGCGCGGGACAGGGCGCTCGGGGGAACACTGAAGCTTTCTTT. Translation: CSAGQGARGNTEAFF.

The J gene is TRBJ2-1, the V gene TRBV5-6, with TRBD2 matching over 8 bases. The CDR3 is 12 amino acids. Germline lookup yields CDR1 SGHDT and CDR2 YYEEEE. The V segment lost 4 bases and the J segment 14 bases; nucleotides outside the gene matches: 8. The CDR3 DNA is TGTGCCAGCAGCCCCTATGGGCGGGAGGAGTTCTTC. This encodes CASSPYGREEFF.

The chain recombines TRBV10-2 with TRBJ2-5, with 7 positions matching TRBD1. The J call is doubtful: the DNA matches TRBJ2-7 better. The CDR3 is 15 amino acids. Germline values: CDR1 WSHSY, CDR2 SAAADI. CDR3 in amino acids: CASSHALDRANEQYF. The CDR3 nucleotides read TGCGCCAGCAGCCACGCCCTCGACAGGGCCAACGAGCAGTACTTC.

CDR3: CSVEGQGSDTQYF. DNA for the CDR3: TGCAGCGTTGAGGGACAGGGATCAGATACGCAGTATTTT. The V call is TRBV29-1, the J call TRBJ2-3, with 9 bases that match TRBD1. J was trimmed by 4 bases and V by 3 bases; bases with no gene match: 2. The CDR3 consists of 13 residues. Looked up from germline, CDR1 is SQVTM and CDR2 is ANQGSEA.

The V call is TRBV11-2, the J call TRBJ2-7; the D gene could be TRBD1 or TRBD2 (5 bases each). CDR1 is SGHAT, CDR2 FQNNGV, per germline. V lost 4 bases, J lost 2 bases, and 15 bases lay in between. The CDR3 spans 15 residues. CDR3 loop: CASSSWDQAAYEQYF. The CDR3 bases are TGTGCCAGCAGCTCGTGGGACCAGGCGGCCTACGAGCAGTACTTC.

In its sample, this clonotype was seen a few times. The chain uses TRBV20-1 and TRBJ2-1; the match to TRBD2 covers 11 bases. J gave up 2 bases and V 5 bases, and 5 bases lay outside the gene matches. Germline-derived CDR1 and CDR2 are DFQATT and SNEGSKA (reference sequence). The length of the CDR3 is 15 residues. For the CDR3, the DNA is TGCAGTGCTGGAACTAGCGGGAGTACCTACAATGAGCAGTTCTTC. Its protein is CSAGTSGSTYNEQFF.

The chain is built from TRBV27 and TRBJ1-6, with D unclear. CDR1 is MNHEY, CDR2 SMNVEV, per germline (reference sequence). This CDR3 contains 12 residues. Trimming left V 1 base short and J 13 bases short, with 8 bases between. CDR3 sequence: CASSLWSGPLHF. The CDR3 coding sequence is TGTGCCAGCAGTTTATGGTCTGGGCCCCTCCACTTT.

Many counts were recorded for this clonotype. The gene calls are TRBV2 and TRBJ2-4; 9 nucleotides match TRBD2. V gave up 4 bases and J gave up 7 bases; unmatched junction bases: 8. Germline-derived CDR1 and CDR2 are SNHLY and FYNNEI. CDR3 length equals 15 residues. The CDR3 spells CASSGGMAGGNIQYF. DNA of the CDR3: TGTGCCAGCAGTGGTGGCATGGCGGGAGGGAACATTCAGTACTTC.

V and J are TRBV7-2 and TRBJ2-7; D possibly corresponds to TRBD2 (6 bases). This CDR3 comprises 18 residues. Per germline, CDR1 SGHTA and CDR2 FQGNSA. V was shortened by 3 bases and J by 5 bases, with 26 bases between the two germline ends. The CDR3: CASSFWSPPRPDYDEQYF. The DNA of the CDR3 is TGTGCCAGCAGCTTCTGGTCCCCCCCTCGACCGGACTACGACGAGCAGTACTTC.

This chain uses TRBV6-2 or TRBV6-3 with TRBJ1-2; 7 nucleotides agree with TRBD1. J gave up 4 bases and V 5 bases, and 4 bases lay outside the gene matches. The V gene's germline CDR1 is MNHEY and CDR2 SVGEGT. This CDR3 has 13 residues. CDR3 region: CASSGDRAYGYTF. CDR3 DNA sequence: TGTGCCAGCAGTGGCGACAGGGCCTATGGCTACACCTTC.

This rearrangement joins TRBV10-3 to TRBJ2-3, with TRBD2 as a possible D gene (6 bases). Germline CDR1 ENHRY, CDR2 SYGVKD. Trimming removed 4 bases from V and 2 bases from J, with 16 bases in between. The CDR3 extends over 16 amino acids. The CDR3 loop is CAISVSETRITDTQYF. CDR3 sequence (DNA): TGTGCCATCAGTGTCTCCGAGACTAGAATCACAGATACGCAGTATTTT.

This chain connects TRBV11-2 to TRBJ2-7; D uncertain. CDR1 and CDR2 (germline): SGHAT, FQNNGV. This CDR3 is built from 14 residues. Trimming removed 5 bases from V and 1 base from J, with 12 bases in between. The CDR3 reads CASSRILTSYEQYF. For the CDR3, the DNA is TGTGCCAGCAGCAGGATATTAACTTCCTACGAGCAGTACTTC.